Listed below are T cell receptor beta chains from one sample, sequenced in a study of glioma-infiltrating T cells after dendritic cell vaccination. Clones were sequenced by immunoSEQ multiplex PCR, and TCRdb holds only the in-frame ones, with some missing. The sample lists about 96,000 clones; roughly three quarters were seen once. Material: blood, obtained before dendritic cell vaccination. The receptors were sampled from a human donor with glioblastoma. CDR3s include the opening cysteine and the closing phenylalanine or tryptophan. Each record gives: D gene, CDR3 length, V gene, J gene, CDR3 protein. A D gene is named only where the DNA matches it firmly.

>-|14|TRBV5-1|TRBJ2-3
CASSLQASTDTQYF
>-|15|TRBV7-9|TRBJ1-1
CASSPPSTGTLKALF
>-|17|TRBV9|TRBJ2-6
CASSVVPARAGANVLTF
>TRBD1|17|TRBV5-1|TRBJ1-3
CASSLVTGAISGNTIYF
>TRBD2|16|TRBV5-1|TRBJ2-1
CASSAQTSGPYNEQFF
>-|15|TRBV25-1|TRBJ1-2
CASSGEGGTNYGYTF
>-|17|TRBV4-1|TRBJ1-1
CASSPLSSRVGGTEAFF
>-|13|TRBV6-1|TRBJ1-4
CASTRQNNEKLFF
>TRBD1|20|TRBV19|TRBJ2-3
CASSANTKIDRVGGTDTQYF
>-|12|TRBV5-6|TRBJ1-2
CASSPRFGGYTF
>TRBD1|16|TRBV4-1|TRBJ2-7
CASSQGDRGDSYEQYF
>TRBD1|16|TRBV4-1|TRBJ1-6
CASSQVEGQYNSPLHF
>-|15|TRBV6-6|TRBJ1-2
CASSYSDKTNYGYTF
>-|13|TRBV18|TRBJ2-7
CASSPHKDYEQYF
>-|15|TRBV9|TRBJ2-3
CASSVNPGEGDTQYF
>TRBD1|18|TRBV7-9|TRBJ1-4
CASSFQLQGARPNEKLFF
>TRBD1|15|TRBV4-1|TRBJ2-1
CASSQGDSDHNEQFF